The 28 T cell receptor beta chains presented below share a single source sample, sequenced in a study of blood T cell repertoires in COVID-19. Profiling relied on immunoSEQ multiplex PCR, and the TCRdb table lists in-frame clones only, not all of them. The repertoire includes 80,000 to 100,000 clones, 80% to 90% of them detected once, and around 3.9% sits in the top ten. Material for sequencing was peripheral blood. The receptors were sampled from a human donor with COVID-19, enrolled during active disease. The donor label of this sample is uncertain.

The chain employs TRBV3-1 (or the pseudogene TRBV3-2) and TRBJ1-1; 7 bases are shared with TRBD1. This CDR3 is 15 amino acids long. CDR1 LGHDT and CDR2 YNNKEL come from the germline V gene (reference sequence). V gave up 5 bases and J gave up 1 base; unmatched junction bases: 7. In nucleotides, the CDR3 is TGTGCCAGCAGCAAAGGACAGGACGGGAACACTGAAGCTTTCTTT. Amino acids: CASSKGQDGNTEAFF.

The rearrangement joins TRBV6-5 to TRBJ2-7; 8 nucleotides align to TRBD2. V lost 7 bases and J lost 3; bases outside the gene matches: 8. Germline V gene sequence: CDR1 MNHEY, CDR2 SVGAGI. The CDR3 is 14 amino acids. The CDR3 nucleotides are TGTGCCAGCACCAACTCGGGGGGGGGCTACGAGCAGTACTTC. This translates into CASTNSGGGYEQYF.

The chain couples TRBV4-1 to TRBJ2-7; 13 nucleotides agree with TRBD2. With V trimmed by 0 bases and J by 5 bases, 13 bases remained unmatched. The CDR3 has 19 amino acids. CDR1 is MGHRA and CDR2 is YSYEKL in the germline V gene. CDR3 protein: CASSQEDWTSGGPRDEQYF. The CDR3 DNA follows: TGCGCCAGCAGCCAAGAAGATTGGACTAGCGGGGGCCCGAGGGACGAGCAGTACTTC.

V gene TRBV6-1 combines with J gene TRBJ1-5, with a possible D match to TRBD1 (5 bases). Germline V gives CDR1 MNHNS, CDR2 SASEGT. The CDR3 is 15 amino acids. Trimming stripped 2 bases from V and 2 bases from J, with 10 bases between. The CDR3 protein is CASSEQGEGNQPQHF. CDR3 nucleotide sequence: TGTGCCAGCAGTGAACAGGGCGAAGGCAATCAGCCCCAGCATTTT.

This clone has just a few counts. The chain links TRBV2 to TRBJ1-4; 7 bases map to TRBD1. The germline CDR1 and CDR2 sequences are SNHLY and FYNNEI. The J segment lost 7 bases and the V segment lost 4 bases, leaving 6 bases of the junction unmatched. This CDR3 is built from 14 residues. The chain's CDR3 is CASSATGNSEKLFF. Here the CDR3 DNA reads TGTGCCAGCAGTGCGACAGGGAACAGTGAAAAACTGTTTTTT.

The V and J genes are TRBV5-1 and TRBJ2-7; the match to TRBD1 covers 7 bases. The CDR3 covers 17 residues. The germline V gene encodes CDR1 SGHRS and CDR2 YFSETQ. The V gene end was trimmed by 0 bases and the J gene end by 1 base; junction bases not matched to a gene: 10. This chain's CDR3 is CASSLGMRGQQSYEQYF. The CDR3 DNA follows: TGCGCCAGCAGCTTGGGAATGAGGGGACAGCAATCCTACGAGCAGTACTTC.

The CDR3 nucleotides are TGTGCCAGCAGGGCCGGGACAGGGTTCTACAATGAGCAGTTCTTC. Its protein product is CASRAGTGFYNEQFF. The J gene is TRBJ2-1, the V gene TRBV5-4; 9 nucleotides agree with TRBD1. Trimming cost V 5 bases and J 3 bases; bases outside gene matches: 6. The CDR3 is 15 amino acids. Germline CDR1 and CDR2: SGHNT and YYREEE (reference sequence). The whole variable domain, filled in from reference TRBV5-4 and TRBJ2-1, reads ETGVTQSPTHLIKTRGQQVTLRCSSQSGHNTVSWYQQALGQGPQFIFQYYREEENGRGNFPPRFSGLQFPNYSSELNVNALELDDSALYLCASRAGTGFYNEQFFGPGTRLTVL.

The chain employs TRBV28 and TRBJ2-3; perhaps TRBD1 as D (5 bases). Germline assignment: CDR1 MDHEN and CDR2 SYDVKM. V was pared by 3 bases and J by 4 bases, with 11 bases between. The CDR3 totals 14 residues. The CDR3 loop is CASSFQGIPDTQYF. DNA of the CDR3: TGTGCCAGCAGTTTTCAGGGTATCCCAGATACGCAGTATTTT.

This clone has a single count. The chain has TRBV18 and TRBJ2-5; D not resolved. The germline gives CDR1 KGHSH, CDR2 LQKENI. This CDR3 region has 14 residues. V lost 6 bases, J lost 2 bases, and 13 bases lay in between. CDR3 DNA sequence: TGTGCCAGCTCCACCGGTGGCGGTCAAGAGACCCAGTACTTC. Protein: CASSTGGGQETQYF.

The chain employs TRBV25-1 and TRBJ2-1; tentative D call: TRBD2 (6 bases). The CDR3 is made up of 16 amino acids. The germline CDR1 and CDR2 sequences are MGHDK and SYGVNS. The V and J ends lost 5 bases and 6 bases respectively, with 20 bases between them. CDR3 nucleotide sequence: TGTGCCAGCAGTTCCTCGACCGCTCCCGGGGGCAATGAGCAGTTCTTC. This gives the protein CASSSSTAPGGNEQFF.

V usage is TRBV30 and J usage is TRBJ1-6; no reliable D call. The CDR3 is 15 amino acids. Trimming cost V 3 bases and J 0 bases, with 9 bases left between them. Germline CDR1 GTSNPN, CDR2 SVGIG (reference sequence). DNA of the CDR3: TGTGCCTGGAGCGAGAAGAGCTCCTATAATTCACCCCTCCACTTT. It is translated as CAWSEKSSYNSPLHF.

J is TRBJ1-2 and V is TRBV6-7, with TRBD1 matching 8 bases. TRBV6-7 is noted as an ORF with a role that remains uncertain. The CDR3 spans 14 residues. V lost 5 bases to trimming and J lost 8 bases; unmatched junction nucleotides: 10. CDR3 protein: CASSRLQGARGYTF. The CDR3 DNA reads TGTGCCAGCAGTCGACTGCAGGGGGCGAGGGGCTACACCTTC.

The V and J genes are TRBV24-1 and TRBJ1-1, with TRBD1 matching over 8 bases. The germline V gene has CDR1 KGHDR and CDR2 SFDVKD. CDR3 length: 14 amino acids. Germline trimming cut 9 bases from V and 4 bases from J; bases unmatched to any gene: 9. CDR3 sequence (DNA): TGTGCCACCGATTCAGGGGGCGCAAGCACTGAAGCTTTCTTT. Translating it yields CATDSGGASTEAFF.

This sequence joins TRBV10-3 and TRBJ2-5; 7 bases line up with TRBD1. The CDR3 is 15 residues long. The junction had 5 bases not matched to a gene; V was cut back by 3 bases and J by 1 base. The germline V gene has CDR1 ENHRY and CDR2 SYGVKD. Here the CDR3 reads CAISEGTASQETQYF. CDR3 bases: TGTGCCATCAGTGAAGGGACAGCGTCCCAAGAGACCCAGTACTTC.

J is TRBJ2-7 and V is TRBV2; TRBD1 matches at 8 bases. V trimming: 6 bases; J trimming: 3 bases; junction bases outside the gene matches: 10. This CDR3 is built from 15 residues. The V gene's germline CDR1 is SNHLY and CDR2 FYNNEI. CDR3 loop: CASRRGSGGYYEQYF. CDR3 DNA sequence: TGTGCCAGCAGGAGGGGGTCAGGGGGCTACTACGAGCAGTACTTC.

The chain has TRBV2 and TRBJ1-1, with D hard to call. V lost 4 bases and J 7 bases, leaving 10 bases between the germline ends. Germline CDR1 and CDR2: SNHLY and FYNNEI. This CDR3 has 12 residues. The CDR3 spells CASSGDIFEAFF. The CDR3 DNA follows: TGTGCCAGCAGTGGCGACATCTTTGAAGCTTTCTTT.

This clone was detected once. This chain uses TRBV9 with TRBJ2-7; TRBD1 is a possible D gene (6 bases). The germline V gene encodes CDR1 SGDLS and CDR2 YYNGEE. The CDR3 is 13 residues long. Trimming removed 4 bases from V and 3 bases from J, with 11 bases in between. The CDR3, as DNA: TGTGCCAGCAGCTCACAGGGTAGCTACGAGCAGTACTTC. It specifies CASSSQGSYEQYF. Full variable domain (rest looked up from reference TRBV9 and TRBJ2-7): DSGVTQTPKHLITATGQRVTLRCSPRSGDLSVYWYQQSLDQGLQFLIQYYNGEERAKGNILERFSAQQFPDLHSELNLSSLELGDSALYFCASSSQGSYEQYFGPGTRLTVT.

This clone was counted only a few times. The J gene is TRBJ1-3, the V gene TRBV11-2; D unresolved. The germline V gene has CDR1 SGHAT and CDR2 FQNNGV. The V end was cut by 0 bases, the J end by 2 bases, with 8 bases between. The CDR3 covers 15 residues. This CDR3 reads CASSLDLTAGNTIYF. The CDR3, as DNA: TGTGCCAGCAGCTTAGACCTAACAGCTGGAAACACCATATATTTT.

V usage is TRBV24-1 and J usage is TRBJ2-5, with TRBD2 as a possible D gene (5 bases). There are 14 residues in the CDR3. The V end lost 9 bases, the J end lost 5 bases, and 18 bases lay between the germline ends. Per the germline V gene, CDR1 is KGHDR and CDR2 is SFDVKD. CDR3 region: CATRGSGVSETQYF. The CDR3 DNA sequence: TGTGCCACCCGTGGGTCCGGGGTATCGGAGACCCAGTACTTC.

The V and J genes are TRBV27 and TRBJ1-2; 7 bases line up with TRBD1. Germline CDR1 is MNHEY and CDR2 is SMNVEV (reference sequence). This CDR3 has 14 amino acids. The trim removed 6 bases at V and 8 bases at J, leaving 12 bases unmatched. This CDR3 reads CASRSGQATKGYTF. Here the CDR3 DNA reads TGTGCCAGCAGAAGCGGACAGGCTACGAAGGGCTACACCTTC.

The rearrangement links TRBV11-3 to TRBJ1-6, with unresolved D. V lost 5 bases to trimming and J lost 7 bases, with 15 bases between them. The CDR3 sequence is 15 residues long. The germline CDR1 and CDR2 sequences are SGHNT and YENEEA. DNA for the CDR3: TGTGCCAGCAGCCCAGGACTGTCCTCGAATTCACCCCTCCACTTT. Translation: CASSPGLSSNSPLHF.

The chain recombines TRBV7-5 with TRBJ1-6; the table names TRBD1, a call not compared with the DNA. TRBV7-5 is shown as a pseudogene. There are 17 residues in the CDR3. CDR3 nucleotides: TGTGTCAGAAGCCCCATACGACAGGGGTTTTGTGGTTCACCCCTCCACTTT. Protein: CVRSPIRQGFCGSPLHF.

In DNA form, the CDR3 reads TGTGCCAGCAGCTACCAAGGGGGACCTACGTACTTC. This encodes CASSYQGGPTYF. V gene TRBV11-2 combines with J gene TRBJ2-4; a possible D gene is TRBD1 (6 bases). Germline CDR1 and CDR2: SGHAT and FQNNGV. V gave up 4 bases and J gave up 15 bases, with 16 bases separating them. This CDR3 spans 12 amino acids. Based on the CDR3 plus reference TRBV11-2 and TRBJ2-4, the full variable domain is EAGVAQSPRYKIIEKRQSVAFWCNPISGHATLYWYQQILGQGPKLLIQFQNNGVVDDSQLPKDRFSAERLKGVDSTLKIQPAKLEDSAVYLCASSYQGGPTYFGAGTRLSVL.

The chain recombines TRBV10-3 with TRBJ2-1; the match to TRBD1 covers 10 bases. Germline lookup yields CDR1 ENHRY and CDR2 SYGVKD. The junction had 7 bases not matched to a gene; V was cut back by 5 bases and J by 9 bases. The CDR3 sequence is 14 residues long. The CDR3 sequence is CAISPGQGRGEQFF. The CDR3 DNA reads TGTGCCATCAGTCCGGGACAGGGGAGGGGTGAGCAGTTCTTC.

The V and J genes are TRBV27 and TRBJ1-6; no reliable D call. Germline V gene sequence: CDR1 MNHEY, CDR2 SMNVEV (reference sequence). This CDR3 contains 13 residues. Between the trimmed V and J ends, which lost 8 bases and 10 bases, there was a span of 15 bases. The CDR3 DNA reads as TGTGCCAGCGGGCGGGTCGGTGGCTCACCCCTCCACTTT. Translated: CASGRVGGSPLHF.

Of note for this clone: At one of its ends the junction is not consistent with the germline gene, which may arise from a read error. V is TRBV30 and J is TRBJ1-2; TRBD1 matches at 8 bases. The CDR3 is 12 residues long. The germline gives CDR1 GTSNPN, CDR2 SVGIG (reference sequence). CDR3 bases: TGTGCCTGGAGTGTGTCCGGGACAGGAGGACTCTTC. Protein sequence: CAWSVSGTGGLF.

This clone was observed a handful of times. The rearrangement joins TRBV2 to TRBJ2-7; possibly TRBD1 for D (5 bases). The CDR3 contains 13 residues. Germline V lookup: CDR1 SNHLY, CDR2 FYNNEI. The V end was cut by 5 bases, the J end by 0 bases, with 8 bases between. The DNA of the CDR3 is TGTGCCAGCAGTTCCGACAGCTCCTACGAGCAGTACTTC. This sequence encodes CASSSDSSYEQYF.

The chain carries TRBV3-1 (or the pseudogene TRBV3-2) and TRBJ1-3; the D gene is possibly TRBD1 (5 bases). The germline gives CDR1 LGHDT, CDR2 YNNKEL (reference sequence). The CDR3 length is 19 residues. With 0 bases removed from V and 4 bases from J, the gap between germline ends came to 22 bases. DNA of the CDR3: TGTGCCAGCAGCCAAGAAGCCTACCGGCGGGGGGTAGTAGGAAACACCATATATTTT. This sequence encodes CASSQEAYRRGVVGNTIYF.